This T cell receptor (beta chain) was identified in a study of T cell responses to AZD1222 COVID-19 vaccine. Regarding the study as a whole: Epitopes outside B.1.351 and B.1.1.7 mutated regions reportedly drew nearly half of spike TCRs.

Assay: immunoSEQ multiplex PCR; the TCRdb copy retains only in-frame clones and omits some. This sample yields 57,000 or so clones, of which about 80% are seen a single time; more than 3% belongs to the top ten. The CDR3 contains 12 residues. Trimming pared 3 bases from V and 0 bases from J, leaving 2 bases between. About this clone itself: The antigen remains undetermined.

The rearrangement joins TRBV12-3 or TRBV12-4 to TRBJ1-2; no firm D call. This sequence was found in an adult who received the AZD1222 COVID-19 vaccine. The sample was peripheral blood, taken 28 days after the second AZD1222 dose. CDR3 in DNA: TGTGCCAGCAGTTTTTCTAACTATGGCTACACCTTC. Translation: CASSFSNYGYTF.